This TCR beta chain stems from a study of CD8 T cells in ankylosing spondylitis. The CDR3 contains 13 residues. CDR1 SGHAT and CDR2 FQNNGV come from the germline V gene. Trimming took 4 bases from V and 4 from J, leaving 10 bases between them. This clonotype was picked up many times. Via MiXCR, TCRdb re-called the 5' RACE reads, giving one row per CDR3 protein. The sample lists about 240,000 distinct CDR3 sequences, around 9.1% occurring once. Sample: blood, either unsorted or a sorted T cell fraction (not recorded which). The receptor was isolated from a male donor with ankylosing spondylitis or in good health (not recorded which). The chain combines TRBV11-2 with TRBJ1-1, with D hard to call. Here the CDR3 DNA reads TGTGCCAGCAGCTCCGACGATATCACTGAAGCTTTCTTT. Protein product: CASSSDDITEAFF.